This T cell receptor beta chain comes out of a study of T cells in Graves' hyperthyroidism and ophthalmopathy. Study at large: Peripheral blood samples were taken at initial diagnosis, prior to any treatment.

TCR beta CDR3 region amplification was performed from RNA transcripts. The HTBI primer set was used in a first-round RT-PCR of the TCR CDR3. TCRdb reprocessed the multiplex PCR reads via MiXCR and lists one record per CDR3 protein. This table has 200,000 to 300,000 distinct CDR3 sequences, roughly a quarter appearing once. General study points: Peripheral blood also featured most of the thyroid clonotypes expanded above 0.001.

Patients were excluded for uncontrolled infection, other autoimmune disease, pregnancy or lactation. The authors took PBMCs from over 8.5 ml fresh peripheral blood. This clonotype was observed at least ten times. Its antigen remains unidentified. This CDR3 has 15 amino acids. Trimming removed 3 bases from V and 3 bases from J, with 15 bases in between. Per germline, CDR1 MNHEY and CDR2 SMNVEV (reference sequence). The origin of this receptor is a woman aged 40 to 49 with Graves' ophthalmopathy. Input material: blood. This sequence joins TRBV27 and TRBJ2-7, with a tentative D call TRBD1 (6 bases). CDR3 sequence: CASSFQGRKGYEQYF. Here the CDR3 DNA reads TGTGCCAGCAGTTTCCAGGGGCGCAAGGGCTACGAGCAGTACTTC.